The 23 T cell receptor beta chains presented below share a single source sample, sequenced in a study of cytomegalovirus exposure and HLA in healthy donors (dated by TCRdb to about 2017). The library was generated by the immunoSEQ multiplex PCR assay. For the multiplex PCR, a mixture combining 60 forward primers for TCR Vbeta segments and 13 reverse primers for TCR Jbeta segments was used. TCRdb provides this immuneACCESS table in a form limited to in-frame rearrangements. Some clones are lacking; in checked studies, under half of them reflect an unresolved V gene, and why the rest are absent is not known. The sample has approximately 220,000 clones on record, less than 85% of them singletons. 0.63% of the sample comes from the top ten. Sample: PBMCs. All receptors derive from a man between 18 and 29 years old in good health and CMV-seronegative.

The chain recombines TRBV10-2 with TRBJ1-4; TRBD1 aligns across 7 bases. The CDR3 is 14 residues long. The J segment lost 8 bases and the V segment lost 6 bases, leaving 9 bases of the junction unmatched. Germline loops: CDR1 WSHSY, CDR2 SAAADI. Here the CDR3 DNA reads TGCGCCAGCAGAGACAGGGCAGGAGAGGAAAAACTGTTTTTT. Translated, it gives CASRDRAGEEKLFF.

This clone was detected only once. This chain uses TRBV7-3 with TRBJ2-5; 9 nucleotides line up with TRBD2. V shed 2 bases, J shed 4 bases, and the junction held 17 bases outside the gene matches. Germline loops: CDR1 SGHTA, CDR2 FQGTGA. There are 19 residues in the CDR3. Written as DNA, the CDR3 is TGTGCCAGCAGCTTACGACCCCCGGGACTAGCCCTAAATGGAGAGACCCAGTACTTC. Translation: CASSLRPPGLALNGETQYF.

V usage is TRBV6-1 and J usage is TRBJ1-5, with a weak D call TRBD1 (5 bases). CDR1 is MNHNS, CDR2 SASEGT, per germline. The V gene lost 1 base and the J gene lost 9 bases, with 10 bases spanning the gap. This CDR3 is 13 amino acids long. In DNA, the CDR3 is TGTGCCAGCAGTGAAGAGGGGTTTTGGCCCCAGCATTTT. Protein product: CASSEEGFWPQHF.

The rearrangement links TRBV10-2 to TRBJ2-7; tentative D call: TRBD1 (7 bases). The CDR3 runs 17 residues. Germline CDR1 and CDR2: WSHSY and SAAADI. The V end was cut by 3 bases, the J end by 2 bases, with 20 bases between. The CDR3 loop is CASSEKGGGTSTYEQYF. The CDR3 DNA reads TGCGCCAGCAGTGAAAAAGGAGGGGGCACTAGTACCTACGAGCAGTACTTC.

This clone occurred a few times. The chain carries TRBV4-1 and TRBJ2-5; TRBD2 matches 11 bases. J was trimmed by 0 bases and V by 1 base; bases with no gene match: 1. CDR1 is MGHRA, CDR2 YSYEKL, per germline. The CDR3 covers 16 residues. DNA for the CDR3: TGCGCCAGCAGCCAAGTGGGACTAGCGGACCAAGAGACCCAGTACTTC. Translated, it gives CASSQVGLADQETQYF.

The chain recombines TRBV5-6 with TRBJ2-4, with TRBD2 identical over 11 bases. The germline V gene has CDR1 SGHDT and CDR2 YYEEEE. V lost 2 bases, J lost 15 bases, and 10 bases stayed unmatched. This CDR3 comprises 14 residues. CDR3 amino acids: CASSFDRTSGRAYF. The CDR3 nucleotides read TGTGCCAGCAGCTTCGACCGTACTAGCGGGAGAGCGTACTTC.

V is TRBV11-3 and J is TRBJ2-1; no firm D call. Trimming took off 1 base at V and 5 bases at J, with 6 bases between the two ends. CDR3 length equals 13 residues. Germline CDR1 and CDR2: SGHNT and YENEEA. CDR3 region: CASSLGQNNEQFF. For the CDR3, the DNA is TGTGCCAGCAGCTTAGGGCAGAACAATGAGCAGTTCTTC.

This rearrangement joins TRBV19 to TRBJ1-1; 7 bases fit TRBD1. CDR3 size: 13 residues. Germline V gene sequence: CDR1 LNHDA, CDR2 SQIVND (reference sequence). With V trimmed by 8 bases and J by 8 bases, 11 bases remained unmatched. In DNA, the CDR3 is TGTGCCAGTCGCTCACCAGGGACAGTCGAAGCTTTCTTT. This gives the protein CASRSPGTVEAFF.

This clone was seen only once. The V and J genes are TRBV19 and TRBJ1-3; possibly TRBD1 for D (5 bases). Trimming took off 7 bases at V and 2 bases at J, with 18 bases between the two ends. Per the germline V gene, CDR1 is LNHDA and CDR2 is SQIVND (reference sequence). The CDR3 extends over 16 amino acids. The DNA for the CDR3 is TGTGCCAGTACTACCGGCAGGGCAAACACTGGAAACACCATATATTTT. This gives the protein CASTTGRANTGNTIYF.

CDR3 loop: CASSGGNSYNEQFF. The CDR3 DNA reads as TGCGCCAGCAGCGGGGGGAACTCCTACAATGAGCAGTTCTTC. The rearrangement uses TRBV5-1 and TRBJ2-1; D is possibly TRBD2 (6 bases). There are 14 residues in the CDR3. Germline assignment: CDR1 SGHRS and CDR2 YFSETQ. The germline V and J ends were trimmed by 4 bases and 0 bases, with 8 bases remaining between them.

This clone appeared a few times. The chain links TRBV5-1 to TRBJ2-3, with a possible D match to TRBD2 (5 bases). Looked up from germline, CDR1 is SGHRS and CDR2 is YFSETQ. Between the trimmed V and J ends, which lost 4 bases and 6 bases, there was a span of 18 bases. This CDR3 comprises 15 residues. CDR3 sequence: CASSTPLGEGDTQYF. CDR3 nucleotide sequence: TGCGCCAGCAGCACCCCCCTCGGGGAAGGGGATACGCAGTATTTT. Together with reference TRBV5-1 and TRBJ2-3, the CDR3 gives the full variable domain: KAGVTQTPRYLIKTRGQQVTLSCSPISGHRSVSWYQQTPGQGLQFLFEYFSETQRNKGNFPGRFSGRQFSNSRSEMNVSTLELGDSALYLCASSTPLGEGDTQYFGPGTRLTVL.

The V and J genes are TRBV6-5 and TRBJ1-1; 7 bases are a match to TRBD1. Per the germline V gene, CDR1 is MNHEY and CDR2 is SVGAGI. The CDR3 length is 13 residues. V dropped 6 bases and J dropped 10; count of bases not matched to a gene: 11. CDR3 residues: CASRSGQENLAFF. The CDR3 coding sequence is TGTGCCAGCAGATCCGGACAGGAAAATCTAGCTTTCTTT.

V usage is TRBV19 and J usage is TRBJ2-7; the match to TRBD1 covers 7 bases. The CDR3 spans 18 residues. Germline V CDR1 and CDR2: LNHDA, SQIVND (reference sequence). V trimming: 8 bases; J trimming: 6 bases; junction bases outside the gene matches: 25. The CDR3 nucleotides are TGTGCCAGTCCCTTACAGGGGCTCCTTTCCCTTGGAGAGAGCGAGCAGTACTTC. It is translated as CASPLQGLLSLGESEQYF. The full variable domain, completed using reference TRBV19 and TRBJ2-7, is DGGITQSPKYLFRKEGQNVTLSCEQNLNHDAMYWYRQDPGQGLRLIYYSQIVNDFQKGDIAEGYSVSREKKESFPLTVTSAQKNPTAFYLCASPLQGLLSLGESEQYFGPGTRLTVT.

The chain links TRBV11-1 to TRBJ1-1; D call uncertain. Between the trimmed V and J ends, which lost 1 base and 1 base, there was a span of 4 bases. This CDR3 comprises 13 residues. Germline V lookup: CDR1 SGHAT, CDR2 FQDESV (reference sequence). The CDR3 is CASSLDRNTEAFF. In DNA form, the CDR3 reads TGTGCCAGCAGCTTAGATCGGAACACTGAAGCTTTCTTT. The whole variable domain, remainder taken from reference TRBV11-1 and TRBJ1-1, is EAEVAQSPRYKITEKSQAVAFWCDPISGHATLYWYRQILGQGPELLVQFQDESVVDDSQLPKDRFSAERLKGVDSTLKIQPAELGDSAMYLCASSLDRNTEAFFGQGTRLTVV.

The chain links TRBV28 to TRBJ1-2, with D possibly being TRBD1 (6 bases). The CDR3 totals 14 residues. CDR1 MDHEN and CDR2 SYDVKM come from the germline V gene. The V and J ends lost 5 bases and 8 bases respectively, with 18 bases between them. The CDR3 loop is CASSPSGHSIGYTF. DNA of the CDR3: TGTGCCAGCAGTCCTTCGGGACATTCAATCGGCTACACCTTC.

The J gene is TRBJ2-7, the V gene TRBV18, with TRBD2 matching over 12 bases. This CDR3 is 18 amino acids long. The ends lost 4 bases at V and 0 bases at J; junction bases unmatched: 10. Germline V gene sequence: CDR1 KGHSH, CDR2 LQKENI. For the CDR3, the DNA is TGTGCCAGCTCACACGGGACTAGCGGGTTCCGGAGCTCCTACGAGCAGTACTTC. It encodes CASSHGTSGFRSSYEQYF.

In its sample, this clone was seen a few times. This chain uses TRBV5-1 with TRBJ2-1; 14 bases are shared with TRBD2. CDR3 size: 15 residues. V lost 4 bases and J lost 7; bases outside the gene matches: 4. Germline CDR1 SGHRS, CDR2 YFSETQ. The CDR3 coding sequence is TGCGCCAGCAGCCGAGGGACTAGCGGGAGAAATGAGCAGTTCTTC. Protein product: CASSRGTSGRNEQFF.

The chain uses TRBV15 and TRBJ2-2, with 8 nucleotides matching TRBD2. V shed 5 bases, J shed 7 bases, and the junction held 12 bases outside the gene matches. The V gene's germline CDR1 is LNHNV and CDR2 YYDKDF (reference sequence). The CDR3 runs 16 residues. The CDR3 loop reads CATSAKSGSGNGELFF. CDR3 nucleotide sequence: TGTGCCACCAGCGCTAAAAGCGGGAGCGGGAACGGGGAGCTGTTTTTT. The complete variable domain, with remaining parts taken from reference TRBV15 and TRBJ2-2, reads DAMVIQNPRYQVTQFGKPVTLSCSQTLNHNVMYWYQQKSSQAPKLLFHYYDKDFNNEADTPDNFQSRRPNTSFCFLDIRSPGLGDTAMYLCATSAKSGSGNGELFFGEGSRLTVL.

This chain connects TRBV6-6 to TRBJ1-1; possible D gene TRBD1, 5 bases. CDR3 length: 14 amino acids. Germline V lookup: CDR1 MNHNY, CDR2 SVGAGI (reference sequence). V was clipped by 5 bases and J by 5 bases, with 15 bases between them. The CDR3 here is CASSLPQGYTEAFF. The CDR3 DNA sequence: TGTGCCAGCAGTCTGCCGCAGGGTTATACTGAAGCTTTCTTT.

This clone has only a few counts. The rearrangement links TRBV7-6 to TRBJ1-1; the match to TRBD1 covers 7 bases. After removal of 5 bases from V and 5 bases from J, the junction contained 11 bases not matched to a gene. Per the germline V gene, CDR1 is SGHVS and CDR2 is FNYEAQ. The CDR3 runs to 15 residues. In DNA, the CDR3 is TGTGCCAGCAGCCGAACGGGACAGACTCATACTGAAGCTTTCTTT. Encoded protein: CASSRTGQTHTEAFF.

The V and J genes are TRBV7-9 and TRBJ1-5; D unresolved. This CDR3 has 14 amino acids. The germline V gene encodes CDR1 SEHNR and CDR2 FQNEAQ (reference sequence). The V end was cut by 1 base, the J end by 9 bases, with 13 bases between. The CDR3 here is CASSLEEGLGPQHF. DNA for the CDR3: TGTGCCAGCAGCTTAGAGGAGGGCCTGGGGCCCCAGCATTTT.

The chain joins TRBV6-5 to TRBJ1-2; 8 positions agree with TRBD1. This CDR3 spans 14 amino acids. Per the germline V gene, CDR1 is MNHEY and CDR2 is SVGAGI. Trimming cost V 2 bases and J 6 bases; bases outside gene matches: 5. The CDR3 DNA reads as TGTGCCAGCAGTTACACAGGGGGTGGGGATGGCTACACCTTC. It specifies CASSYTGGGDGYTF.

This chain links TRBV6-1 with TRBJ2-1; 11 bases fit TRBD1. V was pared by 10 bases and J by 4 bases, with 9 bases of the junction left unmatched. Germline V CDR1 and CDR2: MNHNS, SASEGT. The CDR3 runs 15 residues. CDR3 in amino acids: CATLDRGLGYNEQFF. The CDR3 region has the DNA TGTGCCACCTTGGACAGGGGGCTCGGATACAATGAGCAGTTCTTC.